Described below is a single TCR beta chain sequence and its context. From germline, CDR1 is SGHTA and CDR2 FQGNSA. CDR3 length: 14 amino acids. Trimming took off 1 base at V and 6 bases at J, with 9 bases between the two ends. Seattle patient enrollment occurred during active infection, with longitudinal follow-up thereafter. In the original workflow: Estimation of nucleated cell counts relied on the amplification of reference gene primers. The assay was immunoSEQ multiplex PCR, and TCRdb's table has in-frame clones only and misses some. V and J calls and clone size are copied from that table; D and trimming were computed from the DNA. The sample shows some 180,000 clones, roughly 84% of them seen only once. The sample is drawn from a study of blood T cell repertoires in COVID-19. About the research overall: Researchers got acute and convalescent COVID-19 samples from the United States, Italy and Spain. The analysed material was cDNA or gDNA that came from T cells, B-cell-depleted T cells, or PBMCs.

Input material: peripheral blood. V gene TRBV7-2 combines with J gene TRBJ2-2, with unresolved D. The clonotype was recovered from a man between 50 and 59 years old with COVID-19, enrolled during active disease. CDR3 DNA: TGTGCCAGCAGCTTAGTTATGGCCGCCGGGGAGCTGTTTTTT. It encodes CASSLVMAAGELFF.